A selection of T cell receptor beta chains follows, all from one sample in a study of early T cells in non-severe SARS-CoV-2 infection. TCRdb processed the 5' RACE reads anew with MiXCR; each CDR3 protein has one entry. The sample has approximately 77,000 distinct CDR3 sequences, over 9.5% seen once. The sequenced sample consisted of whole blood. The receptors shown here come from an adult who was a healthcare worker with PCR-confirmed SARS-CoV-2 infection or an uninfected control (not recorded which). The CDR3 runs from the conserved cysteine through the conserved F or W. Each record gives: V gene, D gene, clone size, J gene, CDR3 protein, CDR3 DNA. D genes are given only for firm matches. Only some rows state a clone size, as once, few, many or a class for expanded clones.

TRBV10-3,TRBD2,few,TRBJ2-2,CAISKGLAGVFGTGELFF,TGTGCCATCAGCAAAGGGTTAGCGGGAGTTTTCGGCACCGGGGAGCTGTTTTTT
TRBV2,.,many,TRBJ1-6,CASGQRYNSPLHF,TGTGCCAGCGGACAGCGCTATAATTCACCCCTCCACTTT
TRBV18,.,.,TRBJ2-6,CASSTQAGSSGANVLTF,TGTGCCAGCTCCACACAGGCGGGGTCCTCTGGGGCCAACGTCCTGACTTTC
TRBV11-2,TRBD2,many,TRBJ2-3,CASIRLSGTSDTQYF,TGTGCCAGCATAAGACTAAGCGGGACTTCAGATACGCAGTATTTT
TRBV29-1,.,few,TRBJ2-7,CSVEAHQGFSYEQYF,TGCAGCGTTGAAGCCCATCAGGGGTTTTCCTACGAGCAGTACTTC
TRBV2,.,.,TRBJ1-5,CASSENRVRQPQHF,TGTGCCAGCAGTGAAAACAGGGTCAGACAGCCCCAGCATTTT
TRBV7-8,.,.,TRBJ2-7,CASSLEVITYEQYF,TGTGCCAGCAGCTTAGAGGTCATCACCTACGAGCAGTACTTC
TRBV29-1,.,few,TRBJ2-1,CSVERTSSYNEQFF,TGCAGCGTTGAACGGACGAGCTCCTACAATGAGCAGTTCTTC
TRBV29-1,TRBD1,few,TRBJ1-2,CSVDGRDRTNYGYTF,TGCAGCGTTGACGGCCGGGACAGGACTAACTATGGCTACACCTTC
TRBV28,TRBD2,.,TRBJ2-7,CASMLGLAGEQYF,TGTGCCAGCATGCTGGGACTAGCGGGCGAGCAGTACTTC
TRBV7-9,TRBD2,few,TRBJ2-3,CASSLGVAGVDTQYF,TGTGCCAGCAGCTTAGGGGTAGCGGGAGTAGATACGCAGTATTTT
TRBV7-9,.,few,TRBJ1-4,CASSSPVGYNEKLFF,TGTGCCAGCAGCTCCCCAGTCGGCTATAATGAAAAACTGTTTTTT
TRBV11-2,.,few,TRBJ2-1,CASSSLRGSGNEQFF,TGTGCCAGCAGTTCCCTGAGGGGAAGCGGCAATGAGCAGTTCTTC
TRBV7-2,.,.,TRBJ2-3,CASSWGTQGNADTQYF,TGTGCCAGCAGCTGGGGGACGCAGGGGAACGCAGATACGCAGTATTTT